This T cell receptor (beta chain) was obtained from a study of blood T cell repertoires in COVID-19. Original handling: Estimation of nucleated cell counts relied on the amplification of reference gene primers. Some clones are missing from TCRdb's copy, which holds only in-frame ones; the method was immunoSEQ multiplex PCR. V, J and clone size derive from that table, while D and trimming were established from the DNA sequence. The data show more than 110,000 clones, roughly four fifths seen once. V shed 0 bases and J shed 4 bases, with 15 bases lying between them. Germline V lookup: CDR1 LGHNA, CDR2 YNFKEQ. The CDR3 covers 16 residues.

V usage is TRBV4-2 and J usage is TRBJ1-1; D perhaps matches TRBD1 (5 bases). The sample comprised peripheral blood. The receptor was isolated from a woman older than 75 with active or convalescent COVID-19. The CDR3 DNA reads TGTGCCAGCAGCCAAGATAGTCCGGCCGGGGGCACTGAAGCTTTCTTT. Translation gives CASSQDSPAGGTEAFF.